This is a list of T cell receptor beta chains from one sample in a study of T cells in Graves' hyperthyroidism and ophthalmopathy. TCRdb re-derived calls from the multiplex PCR reads in MiXCR, one entry per CDR3 protein. This repertoire shows 300,000 to 450,000 distinct CDR3 sequences, roughly an eighth found once; its top ten account for 9% to 9.5%. What was sequenced was blood. These TCRs come from a woman younger than 35 with Graves' hyperthyroidism. The conserved cysteine and the conserved F or W are not part of the CDR3 here. The order of the fields is V gene, clone size, J gene, CDR3 protein. Part of the rows lack a size; the others show once, few, many or a class for expanded clones.

V gene: TRBV2; clone size: many; J gene: TRBJ2-5; CDR3 protein: ASSEPPLQLPETQY
V gene: TRBV14; clone size: -; J gene: TRBJ1-3; CDR3 protein: ASSQEITEGVLGNTIY
V gene: TRBV10-1; clone size: few; J gene: TRBJ1-5; CDR3 protein: ANTYRFSGQPQH
V gene: TRBV29-1; clone size: many; J gene: TRBJ2-7; CDR3 protein: SATGTAYEQY
V gene: TRBV9; clone size: -; J gene: TRBJ2-6; CDR3 protein: ASSVDGGASDSGANVLT
V gene: TRBV20-1; clone size: many; J gene: TRBJ1-5; CDR3 protein: SAGPTGTNQPQH
V gene: TRBV28; clone size: many; J gene: TRBJ1-5; CDR3 protein: ASSLSGTGVLQPQH
V gene: TRBV11-2; clone size: -; J gene: TRBJ2-1; CDR3 protein: ASSKDQGAVYNEQF
V gene: TRBV5-6; clone size: -; J gene: TRBJ2-2; CDR3 protein: ASSSGLAGYTGELF
V gene: TRBV28; clone size: many; J gene: TRBJ1-2; CDR3 protein: ASSSSGNGYT
V gene: TRBV19; clone size: many; J gene: TRBJ1-1; CDR3 protein: ASTPDRNTEAF
V gene: TRBV5-1; clone size: many; J gene: TRBJ2-1; CDR3 protein: ASRTVNSYNEQF
V gene: TRBV7-9; clone size: few; J gene: TRBJ2-1; CDR3 protein: ASSLGDRGF
V gene: TRBV20-1; clone size: many; J gene: TRBJ2-7; CDR3 protein: SASLRAGSYEQY
V gene: TRBV12-3/TRBV12-4; clone size: many; J gene: TRBJ1-2; CDR3 protein: ASSPGSSNYGYT
V gene: TRBV20-1; clone size: many; J gene: TRBJ2-1; CDR3 protein: SATKRESRVYEQF
V gene: TRBV12-3/TRBV12-4; clone size: many; J gene: TRBJ2-3; CDR3 protein: ASSSSWTSAYADTQY
V gene: TRBV7-9; clone size: -; J gene: TRBJ2-1; CDR3 protein: ASSLSLSSGRFPYNEQF
V gene: TRBV30; clone size: many; J gene: TRBJ1-1; CDR3 protein: AWSTGQGAF
V gene: TRBV7-2; clone size: many; J gene: TRBJ2-3; CDR3 protein: ASPVGSRPREDTQY
V gene: TRBV28; clone size: once; J gene: TRBJ2-1; CDR3 protein: ASQTSGGANEQF
V gene: TRBV11-2; clone size: many; J gene: TRBJ1-2; CDR3 protein: ASSPGGDGYT
V gene: TRBV6-5; clone size: -; J gene: TRBJ1-6; CDR3 protein: ASSYSPGQLYNSPLH
V gene: TRBV7-6; clone size: many; J gene: TRBJ2-1; CDR3 protein: ASSPRRSFRNEQF
V gene: TRBV18; clone size: many; J gene: TRBJ1-5; CDR3 protein: ASSPADGYNQPQH
V gene: TRBV7-9; clone size: few; J gene: TRBJ1-4; CDR3 protein: ASSPYGTGGTEKLF
V gene: TRBV6-1; clone size: -; J gene: TRBJ2-5; CDR3 protein: ASNPGGIQETQY
V gene: TRBV29-1; clone size: -; J gene: TRBJ1-1; CDR3 protein: SVPSPEAF
V gene: TRBV7-8; clone size: many; J gene: TRBJ1-5; CDR3 protein: ASSFRDVRQPQH
V gene: TRBV5-6; clone size: few; J gene: TRBJ1-1; CDR3 protein: ASSFGTGGPMNEAF
V gene: TRBV27; clone size: many; J gene: TRBJ1-1; CDR3 protein: ASKIGAGWEAF
V gene: TRBV28; clone size: many; J gene: TRBJ1-1; CDR3 protein: ATLPLTEAF
V gene: TRBV5-1; clone size: many; J gene: TRBJ2-2; CDR3 protein: ASSSILGLAGDVGELF
V gene: TRBV16; clone size: many; J gene: TRBJ2-1; CDR3 protein: ASSQSSGRNEQF
V gene: TRBV20-1; clone size: few; J gene: TRBJ1-4; CDR3 protein: SARFAAGTGGAVGFEKLF
V gene: TRBV6-1; clone size: many; J gene: TRBJ2-2; CDR3 protein: ASREDRNTGELF
V gene: TRBV28; clone size: many; J gene: TRBJ2-4; CDR3 protein: ASIPASGSNWGDIQY
V gene: TRBV7-8; clone size: many; J gene: TRBJ1-2; CDR3 protein: ASSLTGATIYGYT
V gene: TRBV18; clone size: few; J gene: TRBJ2-5; CDR3 protein: ASSPRDHRAQETQY
V gene: TRBV10-3; clone size: many; J gene: TRBJ2-1; CDR3 protein: AISEFVGANEQF
V gene: TRBV20-1; clone size: many; J gene: TRBJ1-5; CDR3 protein: SVIDNPQH
V gene: TRBV20-1; clone size: many; J gene: TRBJ1-2; CDR3 protein: SARDGVDYGYT
V gene: TRBV19; clone size: few; J gene: TRBJ2-1; CDR3 protein: ASSIVRSRGLAGVEQF
V gene: TRBV11-2; clone size: -; J gene: TRBJ2-7; CDR3 protein: ASSEARANYEQY
V gene: TRBV18; clone size: many; J gene: TRBJ2-2; CDR3 protein: ASSPQVLTNTGELF
V gene: TRBV12-3/TRBV12-4; clone size: many; J gene: TRBJ1-1; CDR3 protein: ASRPHMNTEAF
V gene: TRBV24-1; clone size: -; J gene: TRBJ1-3; CDR3 protein: ATSDSKGSGNTIY
V gene: TRBV29-1; clone size: many; J gene: TRBJ1-1; CDR3 protein: SVGAMNTEAF
V gene: TRBV11-2; clone size: many; J gene: TRBJ2-3; CDR3 protein: ASSLRIDTQY
V gene: TRBV30; clone size: few; J gene: TRBJ2-3; CDR3 protein: AWSVGITDTQY
V gene: TRBV30; clone size: few; J gene: TRBJ2-5; CDR3 protein: AWSVLRWEGETQY
V gene: TRBV11-3; clone size: many; J gene: TRBJ2-4; CDR3 protein: ASSPGQGAAKNIQY